This T cell receptor (beta chain) emerged from a study of response to subunit inactivated influenza vaccine. One entry per CDR3 protein results from TCRdb running MiXCR on the RT-PCR reads. This table has about 190,000 distinct CDR3 sequences, approximately 14% appearing once. Trimming took 10 bases from V and 6 from J, leaving 6 bases between them. The germline V gene encodes CDR1 SEHNR and CDR2 FQNEAQ (reference sequence). The CDR3 covers 10 residues. The specimen comprised CD8+ T cells sorted from PBMCs, sampled 4 to 6 days after vaccination. The TCR was taken from a man aged 50 to 60 who received an inactivated influenza vaccine. This chain joins TRBV7-9 and TRBJ2-2; D not resolved. This CDR3 reads CATTPGELFF. The CDR3 coding sequence is TGTGCCACCACACCCGGGGAGCTGTTTTTT.